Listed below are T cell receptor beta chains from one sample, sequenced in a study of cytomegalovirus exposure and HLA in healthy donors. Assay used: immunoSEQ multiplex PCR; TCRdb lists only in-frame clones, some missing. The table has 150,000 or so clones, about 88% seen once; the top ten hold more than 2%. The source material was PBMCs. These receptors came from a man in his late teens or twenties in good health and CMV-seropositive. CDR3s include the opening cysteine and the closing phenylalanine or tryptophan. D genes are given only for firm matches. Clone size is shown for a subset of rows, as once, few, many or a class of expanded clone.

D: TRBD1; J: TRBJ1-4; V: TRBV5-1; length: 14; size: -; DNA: TGCGCCAGCAGCGGAGGACAGGGAAAGGAAAAACTGTTTTTT; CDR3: CASSGGQGKEKLFF
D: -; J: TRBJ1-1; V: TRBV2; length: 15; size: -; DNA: TGTGCCAGCAGTGAACAGGGGAGGGCACCCACTGAAGCTTTCTTT; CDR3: CASSEQGRAPTEAFF
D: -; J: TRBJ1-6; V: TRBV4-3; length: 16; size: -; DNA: TGCGCCAGCAGCCAAAGCCGGGTTCCCTATAATTCACCCCTCCACTTT; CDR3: CASSQSRVPYNSPLHF
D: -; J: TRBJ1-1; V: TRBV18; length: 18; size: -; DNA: TGTGCCAGCTCACCTAACGGCAGGGTAGTGGTTTTTGACACTGAAGCTTTCTTT; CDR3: CASSPNGRVVVFDTEAFF
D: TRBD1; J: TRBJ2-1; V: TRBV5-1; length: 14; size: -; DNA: TGCGCCAGCAGCCCGGGACAGGACTACAATGAGCAGTTCTTC; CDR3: CASSPGQDYNEQFF
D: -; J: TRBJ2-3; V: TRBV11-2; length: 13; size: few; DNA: TGTGCCAGCAGTGATGGGGGGATCGATACGCAGTATTTT; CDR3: CASSDGGIDTQYF
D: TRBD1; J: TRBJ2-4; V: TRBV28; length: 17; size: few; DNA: TGTGCCAGCAGTTTATGCTGCAGGGGGTTAGCCAAAAACATTCAGTACTTC; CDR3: CASSLCCRGLAKNIQYF
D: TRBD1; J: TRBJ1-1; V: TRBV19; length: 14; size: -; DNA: TGTGCCAGTAATTTACAGGGGATGAACACTGAAGCTTTCTTT; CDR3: CASNLQGMNTEAFF
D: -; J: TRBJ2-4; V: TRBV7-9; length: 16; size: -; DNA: TGTGCCAGCAGCCAAGGCGGGGTCCTAGCCAAAAACATTCAGTACTTC; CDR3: CASSQGGVLAKNIQYF
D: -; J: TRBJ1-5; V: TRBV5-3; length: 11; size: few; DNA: TGTGCCAGAAGCCGCGGACAGCCCCAGCATTTT; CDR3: CARSRGQPQHF
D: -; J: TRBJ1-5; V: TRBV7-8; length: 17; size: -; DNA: TGTGCCAGCAGCTTGGGCGCGGCGGGTGGTAGCAATCAGCCCCAGCATTTT; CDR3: CASSLGAAGGSNQPQHF
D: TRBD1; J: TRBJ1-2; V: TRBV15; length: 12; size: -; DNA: TGTGCCACCAGCGAGACAGGGAGTGGCTACACCTTC; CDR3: CATSETGSGYTF
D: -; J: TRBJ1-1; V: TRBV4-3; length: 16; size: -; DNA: TGCGCCAGCAGCCAAGTGGCAGGATCTCTGAACACTGAAGCTTTCTTT; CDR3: CASSQVAGSLNTEAFF
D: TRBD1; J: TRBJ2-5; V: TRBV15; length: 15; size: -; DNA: TGTGCCACCAGCGCCGGGACAGGGTTTCAAGAGACCCAGTACTTC; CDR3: CATSAGTGFQETQYF
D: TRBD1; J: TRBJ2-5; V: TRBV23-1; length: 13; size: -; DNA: TGCGCCTTCTCCGGGACAGAGAAAGAGACCCAGTACTTC; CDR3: CAFSGTEKETQYF
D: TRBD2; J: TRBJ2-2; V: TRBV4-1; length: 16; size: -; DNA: TGCGCCAGCAGCCAAGCAGCGGGGGGACTCACCGGGGAGCTGTTTTTT; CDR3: CASSQAAGGLTGELFF
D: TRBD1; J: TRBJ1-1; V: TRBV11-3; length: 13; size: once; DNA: TGTGCCAGCAGCTTAGGTGGACAGGGTGGAGCTTTCTTT; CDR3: CASSLGGQGGAFF
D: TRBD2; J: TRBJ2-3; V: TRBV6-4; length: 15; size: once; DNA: TGTGCCAGCAGTGACGGCGGGGGGGCCGGGGATACGCAGTATTTT; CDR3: CASSDGGGAGDTQYF
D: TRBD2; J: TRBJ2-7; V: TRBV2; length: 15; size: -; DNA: TGTGCCAGCAGACCGGGACTAGCGGGCTCCTACGAGCAGTACTTC; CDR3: CASRPGLAGSYEQYF
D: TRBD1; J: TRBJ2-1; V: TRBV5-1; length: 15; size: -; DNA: TGCGCCAGCAGCTTGGCCGGGACAGGGGGGGGTGAGCAGTTCTTC; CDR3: CASSLAGTGGGEQFF
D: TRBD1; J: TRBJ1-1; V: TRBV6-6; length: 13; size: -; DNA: TGTGCCAGCAGTTACTCGGAAGGGACAGGAGCTTTCTTT; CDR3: CASSYSEGTGAFF
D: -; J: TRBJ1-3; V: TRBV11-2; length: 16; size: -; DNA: TGTGCCAGCACCATCGGGGTAGGGCTAGGTGGAAACACCATATATTTT; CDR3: CASTIGVGLGGNTIYF
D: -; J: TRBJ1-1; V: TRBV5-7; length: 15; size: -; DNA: TGTGCCAGCAGCGGCCAAAGTCCTCCATACACTGAAGCTTTCTTT; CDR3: CASSGQSPPYTEAFF
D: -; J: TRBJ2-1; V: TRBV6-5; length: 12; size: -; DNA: TGTGCCAGCAGTGCCAGGCTAAATGAGCAGTTCTTC; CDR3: CASSARLNEQFF
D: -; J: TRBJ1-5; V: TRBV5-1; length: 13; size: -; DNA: TGCGCCAGCTCGCAGGGGTTCGGTCAGCCCCAGCATTTT; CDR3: CASSQGFGQPQHF
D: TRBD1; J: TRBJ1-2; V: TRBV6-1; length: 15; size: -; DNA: TGTGCCAGTAGGGCCAGGGGGTCAAATAACTATGGCTACACCTTC; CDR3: CASRARGSNNYGYTF
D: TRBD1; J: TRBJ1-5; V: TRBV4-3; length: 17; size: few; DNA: TGCGCCAGCAGCCAAGAGCCGACAGGGGCTAGCAATCAGCCCCAGCATTTT; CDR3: CASSQEPTGASNQPQHF
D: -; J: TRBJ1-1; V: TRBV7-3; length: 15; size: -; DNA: TGTGCCAGCAGCTTAAATCACGGAGCGAACACTGAAGCTTTCTTT; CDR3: CASSLNHGANTEAFF
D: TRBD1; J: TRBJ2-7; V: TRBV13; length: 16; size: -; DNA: TGTGCCAGCAGCTCCCGGGATGACCGACAGGGGCCCGAGCAGTACTTC; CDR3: CASSSRDDRQGPEQYF
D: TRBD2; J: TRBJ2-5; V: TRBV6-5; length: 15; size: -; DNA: TGTGCCAGCAGTTATGGCCTAGCGGGGCTCCGGACCCAGTACTTC; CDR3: CASSYGLAGLRTQYF
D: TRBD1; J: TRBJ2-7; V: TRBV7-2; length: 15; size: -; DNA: TGTGCCAGCAGCCCAGAACAGGGGTTCCCAGGCGAGCAGTACTTC; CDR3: CASSPEQGFPGEQYF
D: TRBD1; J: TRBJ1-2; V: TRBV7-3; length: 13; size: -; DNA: TGTGCCAGCAGCCCGGACAGGAACTATGGCTACACCTTC; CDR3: CASSPDRNYGYTF
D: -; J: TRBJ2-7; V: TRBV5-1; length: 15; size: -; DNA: TGCGCCAGCAGCTTGGAGATCGGGACACCTAACAAGCAGTACTTC; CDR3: CASSLEIGTPNKQYF